The sequence of this T cell receptor (beta chain) was determined in a study of Graves' ophthalmopathy and Graves' hyperthyroidism. Study-level results: Blood was where most expanded thyroid clonotypes above 0.001 frequency also turned up. Distinction of ophthalmopathy from stable hyperthyroidism by a 13-signature model reached 85% to 90% sensitivity and 81.08% specificity.

This clonotype was observed a few times. The antigen is not known. The authors amplified TCR beta CDR3 regions, and they did so from RNA transcripts for repertoire sequencing. HTBI primers were employed in first-round RT-PCR, then a second-round multiplex PCR followed. Each CDR3 protein is one row after TCRdb ran MiXCR on the multiplex PCR reads. The sample lists around 1,000,000 distinct CDR3 sequences, roughly two fifths occurring once. The CDR3 has 16 residues. V gave up 0 bases and J gave up 1 base, with 12 bases separating them. Germline CDR1 MGHRA, CDR2 YSYEKL. Diagnoses were established from clinical symptoms, serum thyroxine, TRAb, thyroid ultrasound and orbital computed tomography.

The chain joins TRBV4-1 to TRBJ1-1; D is unclear. This receptor was taken from an adult man with Graves' hyperthyroidism. Sequenced material: peripheral blood or thyroid tissue (not recorded which). This CDR3 reads CASSQDWPRKNTEAFF. The DNA of the CDR3 is TGCGCCAGCAGCCAAGATTGGCCCCGGAAGAACACTGAAGCTTTCTTT.